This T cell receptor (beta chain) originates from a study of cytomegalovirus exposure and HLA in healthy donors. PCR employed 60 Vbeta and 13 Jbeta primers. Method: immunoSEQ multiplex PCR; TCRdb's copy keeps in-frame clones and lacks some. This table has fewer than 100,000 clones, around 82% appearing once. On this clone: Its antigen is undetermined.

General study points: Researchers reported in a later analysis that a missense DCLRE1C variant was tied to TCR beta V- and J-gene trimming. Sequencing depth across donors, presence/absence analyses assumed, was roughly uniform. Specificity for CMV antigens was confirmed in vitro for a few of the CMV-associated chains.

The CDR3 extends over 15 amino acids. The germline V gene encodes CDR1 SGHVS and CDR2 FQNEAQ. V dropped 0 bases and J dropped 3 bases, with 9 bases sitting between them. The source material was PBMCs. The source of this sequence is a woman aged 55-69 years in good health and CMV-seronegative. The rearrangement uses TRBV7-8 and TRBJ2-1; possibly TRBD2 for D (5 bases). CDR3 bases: TGTGCCAGCAGCTTAGCCTCAGGACTCTACAATGAGCAGTTCTTC. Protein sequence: CASSLASGLYNEQFF.